This entry features one T cell receptor beta chain sequence. The target antigen is unknown. This specimen belongs to a study of beta chain features in type 1 diabetes. Notes on the study in general: In type 1 diabetes patients, VDJ junctions had fewer insertions; deletions at these junctions were more frequent.

Markers CD45RO/CCR7/CD25/CD127/CD95/CD27 served to sort CD4+ naive, central memory, regulatory and stem cell-like memory cells. Since all of the isolated RNA was reverse transcribed, expressed TCRB transcripts were what got sequenced. Sequenced by immunoSEQ multiplex PCR; TCRdb stores in-frame clones only, minus some. The profile covers around 430,000 clones, with about 30% appearing a single time and 0.05% to 0.065% taken by the ten largest. The sample taken for sequencing was naive CD4+ T cells from blood. The TCR sequence derives from a man aged 18 to 35 in good health.

The chain's CDR3 is CASSPDRPASGNTIYF. The CDR3 DNA is TGTGCCAGCAGCCCTGATCGACCCGCCTCTGGAAACACCATATATTTT. The chain is built from TRBV9 and TRBJ1-3; D unclear. From germline, CDR1 is SGDLS and CDR2 YYNGEE. The CDR3 runs 16 residues. V was cut by 4 bases and J by 0 bases, with 14 bases left in between.